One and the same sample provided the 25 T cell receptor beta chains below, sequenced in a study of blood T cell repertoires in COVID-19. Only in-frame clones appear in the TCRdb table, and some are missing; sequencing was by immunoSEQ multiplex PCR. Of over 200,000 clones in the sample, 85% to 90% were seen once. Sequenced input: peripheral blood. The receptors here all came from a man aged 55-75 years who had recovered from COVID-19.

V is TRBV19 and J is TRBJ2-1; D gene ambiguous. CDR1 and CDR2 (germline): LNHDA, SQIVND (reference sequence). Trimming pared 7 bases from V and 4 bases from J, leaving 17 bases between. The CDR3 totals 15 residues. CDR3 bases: TGTGCCAGTACCATAGGCGAGGCGGATTACAATGAGCAGTTCTTC. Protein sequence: CASTIGEADYNEQFF.

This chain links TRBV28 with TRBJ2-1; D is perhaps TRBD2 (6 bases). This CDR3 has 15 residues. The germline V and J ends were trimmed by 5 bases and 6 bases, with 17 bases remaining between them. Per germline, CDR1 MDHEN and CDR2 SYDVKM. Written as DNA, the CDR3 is TGTGCCAGCAGTCGCGCGGGGACGGCGGCCAATGAGCAGTTCTTC. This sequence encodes CASSRAGTAANEQFF.

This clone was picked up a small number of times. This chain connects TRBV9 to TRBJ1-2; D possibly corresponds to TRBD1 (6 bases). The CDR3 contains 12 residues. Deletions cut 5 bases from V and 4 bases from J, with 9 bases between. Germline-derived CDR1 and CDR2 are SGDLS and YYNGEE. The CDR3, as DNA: TGTGCCAGCAGGGGGGCGGCCTATGGCTACACCTTC. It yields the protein CASRGAAYGYTF.

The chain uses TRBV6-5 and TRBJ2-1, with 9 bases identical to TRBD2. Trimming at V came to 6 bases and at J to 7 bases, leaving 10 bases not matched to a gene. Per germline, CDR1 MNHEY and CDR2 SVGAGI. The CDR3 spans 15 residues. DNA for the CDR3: TGTGCCAGCAGCCCCTGGGCTAGCGGGAATAATGAGCAGTTCTTC. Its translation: CASSPWASGNNEQFF.

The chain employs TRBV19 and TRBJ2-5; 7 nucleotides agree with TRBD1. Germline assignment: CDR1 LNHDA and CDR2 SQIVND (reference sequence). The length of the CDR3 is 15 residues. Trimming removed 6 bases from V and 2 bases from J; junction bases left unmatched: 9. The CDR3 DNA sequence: TGTGCCAGTAGGCGACAGGGATGGGATCAAGAGACCCAGTACTTC. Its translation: CASRRQGWDQETQYF.

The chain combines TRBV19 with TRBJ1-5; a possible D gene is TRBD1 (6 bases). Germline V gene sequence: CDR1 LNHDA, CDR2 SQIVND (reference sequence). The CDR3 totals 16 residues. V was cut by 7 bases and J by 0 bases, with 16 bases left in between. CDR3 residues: CASTPLRGHSNQPQHF. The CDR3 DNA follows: TGTGCCAGTACTCCACTCCGGGGACATAGCAATCAGCCCCAGCATTTT. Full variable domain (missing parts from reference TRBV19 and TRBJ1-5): DGGITQSPKYLFRKEGQNVTLSCEQNLNHDAMYWYRQDPGQGLRLIYYSQIVNDFQKGDIAEGYSVSREKKESFPLTVTSAQKNPTAFYLCASTPLRGHSNQPQHFGDGTRLSIL.

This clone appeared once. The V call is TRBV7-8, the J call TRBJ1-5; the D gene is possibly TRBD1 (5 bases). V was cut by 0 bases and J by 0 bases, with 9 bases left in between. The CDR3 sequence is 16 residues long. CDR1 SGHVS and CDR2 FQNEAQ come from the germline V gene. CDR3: CASSLAGGTSNQPQHF. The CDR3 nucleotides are TGTGCCAGCAGCTTAGCGGGGGGAACTAGCAATCAGCCCCAGCATTTT.

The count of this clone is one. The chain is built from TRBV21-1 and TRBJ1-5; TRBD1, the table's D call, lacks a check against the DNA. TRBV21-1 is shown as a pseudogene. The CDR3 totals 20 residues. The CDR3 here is CASTKWGRTGGTYSNQPQHF. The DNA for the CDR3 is TGTGCCAGTACCAAATGGGGGAGGACAGGGGGCACCTATAGCAATCAGCCCCAGCATTTT.

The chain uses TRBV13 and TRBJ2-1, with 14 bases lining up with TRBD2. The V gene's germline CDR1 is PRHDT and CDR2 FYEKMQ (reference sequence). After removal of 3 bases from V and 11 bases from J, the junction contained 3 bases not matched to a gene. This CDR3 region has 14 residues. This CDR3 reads CASSFGTSGRKQFF. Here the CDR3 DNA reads TGTGCCAGCAGCTTCGGGACTAGCGGGAGAAAGCAGTTCTTC.

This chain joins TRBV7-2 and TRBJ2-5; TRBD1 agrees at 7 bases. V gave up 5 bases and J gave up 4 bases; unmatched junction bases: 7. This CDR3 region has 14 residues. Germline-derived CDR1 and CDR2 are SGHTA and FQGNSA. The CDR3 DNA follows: TGTGCCAGCAGCCCCGACAGGGTGAGAGAGACCCAGTACTTC. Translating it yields CASSPDRVRETQYF. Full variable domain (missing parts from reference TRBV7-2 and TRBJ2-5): GAGVSQSPSNKVTEKGKDVELRCDPISGHTALYWYRQSLGQGLEFLIYFQGNSAPDKSGLPSDRFSAERTGGSVSTLTIQRTQQEDSAVYLCASSPDRVRETQYFGPGTRLLVL.

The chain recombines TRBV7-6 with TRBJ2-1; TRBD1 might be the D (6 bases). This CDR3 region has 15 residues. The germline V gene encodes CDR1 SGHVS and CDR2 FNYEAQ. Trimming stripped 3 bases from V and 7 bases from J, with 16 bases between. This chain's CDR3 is CASSFLPEGDNEQFF. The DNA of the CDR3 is TGTGCCAGCAGCTTCCTCCCCGAGGGGGATAATGAGCAGTTCTTC. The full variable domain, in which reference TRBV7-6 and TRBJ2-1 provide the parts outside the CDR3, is GAGVSQSPRYKVTKRGQDVALRCDPISGHVSLYWYRQALGQGPEFLTYFNYEAQQDKSGLPNDRFSAERPEGSISTLTIQRTEQRDSAMYRCASSFLPEGDNEQFFGPGTRLTVL.

The CDR3 protein is CASRLAGGDTQYF. CDR3 nucleotide sequence: TGTGCCAGCAGACTAGCGGGAGGAGATACGCAGTATTTT. V gene TRBV6-6 combines with J gene TRBJ2-3, with 12 bases fitting TRBD2. J lost 5 bases, V lost 6 bases, and 0 bases had no gene match. CDR3 length: 13 amino acids. Germline CDR1 is MNHNY and CDR2 is SVGAGI (reference sequence).

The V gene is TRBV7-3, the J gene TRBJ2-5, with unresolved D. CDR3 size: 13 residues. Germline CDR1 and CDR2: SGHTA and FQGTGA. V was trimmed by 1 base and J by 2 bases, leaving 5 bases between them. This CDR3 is CASSLNRQETQYF. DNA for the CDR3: TGTGCCAGCAGCTTAAACCGGCAAGAGACCCAGTACTTC.

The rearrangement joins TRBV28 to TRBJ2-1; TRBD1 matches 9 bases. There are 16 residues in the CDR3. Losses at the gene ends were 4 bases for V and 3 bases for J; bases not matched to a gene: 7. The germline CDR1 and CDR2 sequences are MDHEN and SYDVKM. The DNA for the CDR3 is TGTGCCAGCAGTTCGACCGGGACAGGGTACTACAATGAGCAGTTCTTC. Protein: CASSSTGTGYYNEQFF. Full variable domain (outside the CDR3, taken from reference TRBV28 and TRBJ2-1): DVKVTQSSRYLVKRTGEKVFLECVQDMDHENMFWYRQDPGLGLRLIYFSYDVKMKEKGDIPEGYSVSREKKERFSLILESASTNQTSMYLCASSSTGTGYYNEQFFGPGTRLTVL.

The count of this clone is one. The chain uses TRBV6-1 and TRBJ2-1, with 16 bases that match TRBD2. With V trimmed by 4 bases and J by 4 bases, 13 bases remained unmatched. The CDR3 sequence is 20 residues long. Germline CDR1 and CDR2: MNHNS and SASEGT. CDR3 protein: CASSGLPGLAGGGPYNEQFF. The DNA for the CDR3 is TGTGCCAGCAGTGGGCTACCGGGACTAGCGGGAGGGGGGCCTTACAATGAGCAGTTCTTC.

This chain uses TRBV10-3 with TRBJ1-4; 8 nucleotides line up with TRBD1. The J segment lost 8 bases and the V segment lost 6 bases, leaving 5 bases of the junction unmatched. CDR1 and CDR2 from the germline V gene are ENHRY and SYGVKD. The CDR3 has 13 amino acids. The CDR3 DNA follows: TGTGCCATCAGGACAGGGGATGGAGAAAAACTGTTTTTT. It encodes CAIRTGDGEKLFF.

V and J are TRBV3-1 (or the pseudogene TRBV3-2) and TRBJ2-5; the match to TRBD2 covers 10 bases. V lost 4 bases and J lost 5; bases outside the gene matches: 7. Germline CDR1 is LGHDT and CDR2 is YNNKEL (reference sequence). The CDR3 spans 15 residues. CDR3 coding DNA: TGTGCCAGCAGCCGACCTCTAGCGGGAGTGGAGACCCAGTACTTC. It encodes CASSRPLAGVETQYF.

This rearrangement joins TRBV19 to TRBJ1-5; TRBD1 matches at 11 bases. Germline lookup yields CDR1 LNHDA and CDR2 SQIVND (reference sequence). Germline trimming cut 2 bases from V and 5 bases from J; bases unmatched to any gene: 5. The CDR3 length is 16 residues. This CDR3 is CASSILGQGVDQPQHF. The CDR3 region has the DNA TGTGCCAGTAGTATACTGGGACAGGGGGTGGATCAGCCCCAGCATTTT. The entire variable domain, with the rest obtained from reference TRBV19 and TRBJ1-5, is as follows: DGGITQSPKYLFRKEGQNVTLSCEQNLNHDAMYWYRQDPGQGLRLIYYSQIVNDFQKGDIAEGYSVSREKKESFPLTVTSAQKNPTAFYLCASSILGQGVDQPQHFGDGTRLSIL.

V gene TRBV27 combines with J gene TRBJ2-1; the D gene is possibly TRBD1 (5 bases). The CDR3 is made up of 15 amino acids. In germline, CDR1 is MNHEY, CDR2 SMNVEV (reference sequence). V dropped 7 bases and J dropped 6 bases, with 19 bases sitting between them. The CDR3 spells CASTLTVMLRNEQFF. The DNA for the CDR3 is TGTGCCAGCACCCTGACAGTAATGCTTCGCAATGAGCAGTTCTTC.

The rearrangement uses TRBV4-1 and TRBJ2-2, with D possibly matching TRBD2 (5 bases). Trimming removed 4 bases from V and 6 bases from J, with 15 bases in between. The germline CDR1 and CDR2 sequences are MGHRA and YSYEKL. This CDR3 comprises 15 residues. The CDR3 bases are TGCGCCAGCAGCCCCCCGTTGAGGGCCCCCGGGGAGCTGTTTTTT. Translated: CASSPPLRAPGELFF.

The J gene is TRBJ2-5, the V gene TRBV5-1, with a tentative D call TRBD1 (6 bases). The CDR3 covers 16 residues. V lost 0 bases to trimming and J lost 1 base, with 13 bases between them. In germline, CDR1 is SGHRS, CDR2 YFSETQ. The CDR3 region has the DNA TGCGCCAGCAGCTTGGCTCCAACAGGGATCCAAGAGACCCAGTACTTC. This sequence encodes CASSLAPTGIQETQYF.

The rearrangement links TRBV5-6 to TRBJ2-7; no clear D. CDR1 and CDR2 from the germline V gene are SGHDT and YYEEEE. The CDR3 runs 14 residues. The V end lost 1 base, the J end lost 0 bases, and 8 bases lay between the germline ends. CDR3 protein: CASSLFRSSYEQYF. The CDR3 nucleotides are TGTGCCAGCAGCTTGTTCCGGAGCTCCTACGAGCAGTACTTC.

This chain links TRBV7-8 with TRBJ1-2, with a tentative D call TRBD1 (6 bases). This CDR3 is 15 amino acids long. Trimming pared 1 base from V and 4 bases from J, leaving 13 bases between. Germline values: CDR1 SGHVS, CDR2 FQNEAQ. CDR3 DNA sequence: TGTGCCAGCAGCTTAGTATCAGGGGAAGGCTATGGCTACACCTTC. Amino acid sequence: CASSLVSGEGYGYTF. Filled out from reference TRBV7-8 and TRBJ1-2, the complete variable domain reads GAGVSQSPRYKVAKRGQDVALRCDPISGHVSLFWYQQALGQGPEFLTYFQNEAQLDKSGLPSDRFFAERPEGSVSTLKIQRTQQEDSAVYLCASSLVSGEGYGYTFGSGTRLTVV.

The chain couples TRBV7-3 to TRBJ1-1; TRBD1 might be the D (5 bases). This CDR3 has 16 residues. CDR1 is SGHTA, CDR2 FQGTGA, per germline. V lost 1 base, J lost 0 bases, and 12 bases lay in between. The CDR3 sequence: CASSLKGDRMNTEAFF. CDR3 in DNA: TGTGCCAGCAGCTTAAAGGGCGACAGAATGAACACTGAAGCTTTCTTT.

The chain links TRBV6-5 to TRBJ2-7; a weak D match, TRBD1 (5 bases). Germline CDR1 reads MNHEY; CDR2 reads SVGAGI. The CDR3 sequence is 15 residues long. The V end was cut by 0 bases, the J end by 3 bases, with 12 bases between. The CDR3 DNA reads TGTGCCAGCAGTTACTCAGCCCAGGGCGACTACGAGCAGTACTTC. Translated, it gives CASSYSAQGDYEQYF.